This T cell receptor (beta chain) appears in the sequencing data of a study of shared clonotypes between healthy human individuals. Each sample came from a Caucasian adult donor living in Nashville, Tennessee. From CD4+ cells came CD45RA+ naive and CD45RA-negative memory subsets. General study results and limits: It was observed that roughly 5.1% of naive CD4 clonotypes were shared across several donors.

Each cell subset's genomic DNA was divided evenly among several immunoSEQ plates. The table came from immunoSEQ multiplex PCR; TCRdb's copy has only in-frame clones and leaves some out. The sample includes around 1 million clones, more than 75% seen only once; the top ten take about 1.5%. Points on this clone: Its matching antigen is unknown.

The germline gives CDR1 SGHRS, CDR2 YFSETQ. J lost 5 bases, V lost 5 bases, and 4 bases had no gene match. The CDR3 sequence is 14 residues long. V gene TRBV5-1 combines with J gene TRBJ2-2, with 9 positions matching TRBD1. Sequencing was carried out using memory CD4+ T cells sorted from blood. Subset defined: CD45RA-negative fraction. The sequence came from a man aged 18 to 29 in good health. CDR3 sequence (DNA): TGCGCCAGCAGGTCCGGGACAGGGACCGGGGAGCTGTTTTTT. This translates into CASRSGTGTGELFF.